These 20 T cell receptor beta chains were sequenced from one sample in a study of control samples from healthy donors and cancer patients. Assay used: immunoSEQ multiplex PCR; TCRdb lists only in-frame clones, some missing. The data hold some 150,000 clones, with 93% observed a single time. Sample: blood. The receptors stem from a woman aged 55-70 years in good health.

This rearrangement joins TRBV6-1 to TRBJ2-3, with D uncertain. V was trimmed by 1 base and J by 0 bases, leaving 8 bases between them. Germline V gene lookup returns CDR1 MNHNS and CDR2 SASEGT. The CDR3 contains 15 residues. The CDR3 region is CASSEVLDSTDTQYF. The DNA for the CDR3 is TGTGCCAGCAGTGAAGTGCTAGACAGCACAGATACGCAGTATTTT.

The J gene is TRBJ2-3, the V gene TRBV10-2, with 7 positions matching TRBD2. The junction had 5 bases not matched to a gene; V was cut back by 2 bases and J by 0 bases. This CDR3 spans 16 amino acids. Germline-derived CDR1 and CDR2 are WSHSY and SAAADI. Here the CDR3 DNA reads TGCGCCAGCAGTGAGCGGGCTAGCGGAAGCACAGATACGCAGTATTTT. Amino acid sequence: CASSERASGSTDTQYF.

The count of this clone is one. The V and J genes are TRBV4-3 and TRBJ2-1, with D maybe TRBD1 (6 bases). V gave up 5 bases and J gave up 5 bases, with 13 bases separating them. The germline gives CDR1 LGHNA, CDR2 YSLEER. The CDR3 totals 14 residues. The CDR3 here is CASSWDNGDNEQFF. The CDR3 DNA reads as TGCGCCAGCAGCTGGGACAATGGGGACAATGAGCAGTTCTTC.

The V gene is TRBV18, the J gene TRBJ1-2; D is possibly TRBD1 (5 bases). This CDR3 region has 14 residues. Deletions cut 2 bases from V and 5 bases from J, with 12 bases between. The V gene's germline CDR1 is KGHSH and CDR2 LQKENI. CDR3: CASSPGRGAYGYTF. The CDR3 coding sequence is TGTGCCAGCTCACCAGGGCGGGGCGCGTATGGCTACACCTTC. Full variable domain (outside the CDR3, taken from reference TRBV18 and TRBJ1-2): NAGVMQNPRHLVRRRGQEARLRCSPMKGHSHVYWYRQLPEEGLKFMVYLQKENIIDESGMPKERFSAEFPKEGPSILRIQQVVRGDSAAYFCASSPGRGAYGYTFGSGTRLTVV.

The chain links TRBV19 to TRBJ2-2, with TRBD1 as a possible D gene (6 bases). Trimming stripped 9 bases from V and 6 bases from J, with 17 bases between. CDR3 length equals 14 residues. The germline gives CDR1 LNHDA, CDR2 SQIVND (reference sequence). The CDR3 protein is CASSGHRAPGELFF. CDR3 nucleotides: TGTGCCAGCTCGGGACACAGGGCTCCCGGGGAGCTGTTTTTT. Looking up the rest from reference TRBV19 and TRBJ2-2 gives the full variable domain: DGGITQSPKYLFRKEGQNVTLSCEQNLNHDAMYWYRQDPGQGLRLIYYSQIVNDFQKGDIAEGYSVSREKKESFPLTVTSAQKNPTAFYLCASSGHRAPGELFFGEGSRLTVL.

The rearrangement links TRBV11-3 to TRBJ1-1; D remains unclear. CDR1 SGHNT and CDR2 YENEEA come from the germline V gene. The CDR3 totals 14 residues. V was clipped by 0 bases and J by 4 bases, with 9 bases between them. CDR3 amino acids: CASSLDAGSTEAFF. The CDR3 DNA reads TGTGCCAGCAGCTTAGATGCAGGCAGCACTGAAGCTTTCTTT.

The genes are TRBV15 and TRBJ2-2; 8 bases match TRBD2. In germline, CDR1 is LNHNV, CDR2 YYDKDF (reference sequence). The CDR3 contains 16 residues. The ends lost 3 bases at V and 0 bases at J; junction bases unmatched: 3. In nucleotides, the CDR3 is TGTGCCACCAGCAGGGGGACTAGGCCGAACACCGGGGAGCTGTTTTTT. Translating gives CATSRGTRPNTGELFF.

The chain has TRBV7-2 and TRBJ1-1; D is perhaps TRBD1 (6 bases). V lost 3 bases to trimming and J lost 6 bases, with 14 bases between them. The CDR3 has 14 amino acids. Germline assignment: CDR1 SGHTA and CDR2 FQGNSA. This CDR3 is CASSFVTGSAEAFF. CDR3 nucleotides: TGTGCCAGCAGCTTCGTCACAGGGAGCGCTGAAGCTTTCTTT. Using reference TRBV7-2 and TRBJ1-1 for the parts outside the CDR3, the full variable domain is GAGVSQSPSNKVTEKGKDVELRCDPISGHTALYWYRQSLGQGLEFLIYFQGNSAPDKSGLPSDRFSAERTGGSVSTLTIQRTQQEDSAVYLCASSFVTGSAEAFFGQGTRLTVV.

In its sample, this clone was seen once. The rearrangement uses TRBV6-5 and TRBJ1-2; TRBD1 agrees at 9 bases. Germline V gives CDR1 MNHEY, CDR2 SVGAGI. The V gene end was trimmed by 5 bases and the J gene end by 5 bases; junction bases not matched to a gene: 3. CDR3 size: 13 residues. CDR3 sequence reads: CASSTGTGYGYTF. In nucleotides, the CDR3 is TGTGCCAGCAGTACCGGGACAGGGTATGGCTACACCTTC.

J is TRBJ1-6 and V is TRBV2, with a possible D match to TRBD1 (5 bases). The V end was cut by 2 bases, the J end by 7 bases, with 9 bases between. The CDR3 contains 14 residues. Per germline, CDR1 SNHLY and CDR2 FYNNEI. The CDR3 here is CASSEQQGNSPLHF. The CDR3 nucleotides are TGTGCCAGCAGTGAACAGCAGGGAAATTCACCCCTCCACTTT.

J is TRBJ1-5 and V is TRBV6-2 or TRBV6-3; no clear D gene. The ends were cut back, 6 bases at V and 5 bases at J, with 14 bases in the middle. The CDR3 consists of 14 residues. The germline gives CDR1 MNHEY, CDR2 SVGEGT. The CDR3 coding sequence is TGTGCCAGCAGCAATGCGGGGTTTTATCAGCCCCAGCATTTT. Translating gives CASSNAGFYQPQHF.

V gene TRBV3-1 (or the pseudogene TRBV3-2) combines with J gene TRBJ1-4; D ambiguous. This CDR3 contains 14 residues. Germline-derived CDR1 and CDR2 are LGHDT and YNNKEL (reference sequence). The germline V and J ends were trimmed by 4 bases and 6 bases, with 12 bases remaining between them. CDR3 DNA sequence: TGTGCCAGCAGCCTCCGTGGTGGGTATGAAAAACTGTTTTTT. It is translated as CASSLRGGYEKLFF.

The chain has TRBV13 and TRBJ1-1; 10 nucleotides match TRBD1. The CDR3 has 17 amino acids. Unmatched junction bases numbered 8, after V lost 0 bases and J lost 4 bases. Per the germline V gene, CDR1 is PRHDT and CDR2 is FYEKMQ (reference sequence). CDR3 nucleotide sequence: TGTGCCAGCAGCTTAGGCCCGCGGGGACAGGGGTTCACTGAAGCTTTCTTT. Residues: CASSLGPRGQGFTEAFF.

V is TRBV7-9 and J is TRBJ1-1, with D perhaps TRBD1 (5 bases). CDR3 length equals 14 residues. The V gene's germline CDR1 is SEHNR and CDR2 FQNEAQ (reference sequence). Between the trimmed V and J ends, which lost 3 bases and 4 bases, there was a span of 12 bases. CDR3 in amino acids: CASSFGQGGTEAFF. For the CDR3, the DNA is TGTGCCAGCAGCTTTGGCCAGGGAGGCACTGAAGCTTTCTTT.

The rearrangement uses TRBV3-1 (or the pseudogene TRBV3-2) and TRBJ2-1; 11 nucleotides agree with TRBD2. From germline, CDR1 is LGHDT and CDR2 YNNKEL (reference sequence). CDR3 length: 16 amino acids. Trimming took 1 base from V and 10 from J; bases not matched to a gene: 9. CDR3 loop: CASSQAGRLAGGEQFF. In DNA form, the CDR3 reads TGTGCCAGCAGCCAAGCCGGTCGGCTAGCGGGGGGAGAGCAGTTCTTC.

This clone was picked up a small number of times. The chain employs TRBV6-5 and TRBJ1-2; D may be TRBD1 (5 bases). Trimming pared 10 bases from V and 2 bases from J, leaving 17 bases between. Germline assignment: CDR1 MNHEY and CDR2 SVGAGI. The CDR3 has 14 amino acids. CDR3 loop: CATQVQGANYGYTF. The CDR3 DNA sequence: TGTGCCACTCAGGTCCAAGGGGCCAACTATGGCTACACCTTC.

For this clone: The junction departs from the called germline gene at one end, perhaps through a read error. V gene TRBV7-7 combines with J gene TRBJ2-5; 13 nucleotides line up with TRBD2. The germline V gene has CDR1 SSHAT and CDR2 FNYEAQ (reference sequence). This CDR3 region has 17 residues. CDR3 nucleotides: TGTGCTAGCAGCTTATTCTATGGGACTAGCGGGGAAGAGACCCAGTACTTC. Protein sequence: CASSLFYGTSGEETQYF. The full variable domain, completed using reference TRBV7-7 and TRBJ2-5, is GAGVSQSPRYKVTKRGQDVTLRCDPISSHATLYWYQQALGQGPEFLTYFNYEAQPDKSGLPSDRFSAERPEGSISTLTIQRTEQRDSAMYRCASSLFYGTSGEETQYFGPGTRLLVL.

The V gene is TRBV3-1 (or the pseudogene TRBV3-2), the J gene TRBJ1-1, with 7 bases lining up with TRBD1. V lost 2 bases to trimming and J lost 4 bases; unmatched junction nucleotides: 4. This CDR3 contains 14 residues. Germline V lookup: CDR1 LGHDT, CDR2 YNNKEL (reference sequence). CDR3 nucleotides: TGTGCCAGCAGCCAACGACAGGGACGCACTGAAGCTTTCTTT. It yields the protein CASSQRQGRTEAFF.

The rearrangement links TRBV7-2 to TRBJ1-2; weak D call: TRBD1 (5 bases). Germline-derived CDR1 and CDR2 are SGHTA and FQGNSA. This CDR3 spans 14 amino acids. V shed 4 bases and J shed 5 bases, with 14 bases lying between them. CDR3 sequence (DNA): TGTGCCAGCAGCTCCGCAGGGAAGGGGTATGGCTACACCTTC. Residues: CASSSAGKGYGYTF.

The DNA of the CDR3 is TGTGCCAGTATACGGCAGAATGGGGACAATGAGCAGTTCTTC. It yields the protein CASIRQNGDNEQFF. The V call is TRBV19, the J call TRBJ2-1; D remains ambiguous. V lost 7 bases and J 5 bases, leaving 15 bases between the germline ends. This CDR3 is built from 14 residues. Looked up from germline, CDR1 is LNHDA and CDR2 is SQIVND (reference sequence).